These 8 T cell receptor beta chains share one sample of origin, sequenced in a study of cytotoxic CD8 clonotypes in ibrutinib-treated CLL. Only in-frame clones appear in the TCRdb table, and some are missing; sequencing was by immunoSEQ multiplex PCR. The sample carries roughly 70,000 clones, around 80% recorded once. This sample comprised PBMCs, obtained at disease progression, from a patient treated with ibrutinib. Receptor source: a human donor with chronic lymphocytic leukemia.

The chain has TRBV29-1 and TRBJ1-1; unclear D gene. V lost 7 bases to trimming and J lost 4 bases, with 10 bases between them. Germline CDR1 SQVTM, CDR2 ANQGSEA. The CDR3 length is 11 residues. CDR3 sequence: CSAKLGTEAFF. CDR3 DNA: TGCAGCGCCAAACTTGGCACTGAAGCTTTCTTT.

This clone has only a few counts. The genes are TRBV30 and TRBJ1-5; D remains unclear. The V gene's germline CDR1 is GTSNPN and CDR2 SVGIG (reference sequence). The CDR3 length is 13 residues. V gave up 2 bases and J gave up 0 bases, with 5 bases separating them. CDR3 bases: TGTGCCTGGAGTCGGGCTAGCAATCAGCCCCAGCATTTT. Amino acid sequence: CAWSRASNQPQHF.

The CDR3 nucleotides are TGTGCCAGCAGATGGGTAGCGGGGAACACCGGGGAGCTGTTTTTT. It yields the protein CASRWVAGNTGELFF. The chain is built from TRBV2 and TRBJ2-2; 7 positions agree with TRBD2. Germline V gene data show CDR1 as SNHLY and CDR2 as FYNNEI. This CDR3 has 15 residues. V shed 6 bases and J 1 base; nucleotides not matched to a gene: 5. Filled out from reference TRBV2 and TRBJ2-2, the complete variable domain reads EPEVTQTPSHQVTQMGQEVILRCVPISNHLYFYWYRQILGQKVEFLVSFYNNEISEKSEIFDDQFSVERPDGSNFTLKIRSTKLEDSAMYFCASRWVAGNTGELFFGEGSRLTVL.

The chain uses TRBV30 and TRBJ2-5; D uncertain. The CDR3 is 13 residues long. Germline lookup yields CDR1 GTSNPN and CDR2 SVGIG (reference sequence). V was cut by 0 bases and J by 5 bases, with 10 bases left in between. CDR3 protein: CAWSVVHRETQYF. DNA of the CDR3: TGTGCCTGGAGTGTTGTCCACCGGGAGACCCAGTACTTC.

The chain has TRBV6-5 and TRBJ2-7; a possible D gene is TRBD1 (6 bases). This CDR3 contains 13 residues. The germline CDR1 and CDR2 sequences are MNHEY and SVGAGI. V was clipped by 6 bases and J by 5 bases, with 14 bases between them. The CDR3 nucleotides read TGTGCCAGCAGCCGATCAGGGGTCAACGAGCAGTACTTC. This encodes CASSRSGVNEQYF.

This chain links TRBV30 with TRBJ2-4; TRBD2 aligns across 11 bases. This CDR3 is built from 17 residues. Germline trimming cut 3 bases from V and 2 bases from J; bases unmatched to any gene: 9. Germline assignment: CDR1 GTSNPN and CDR2 SVGIG (reference sequence). The DNA for the CDR3 is TGTGCCTGGAGCGGGGCTAGCGGGAGGTCGCCCAAAAACATTCAGTACTTC. Translating gives CAWSGASGRSPKNIQYF.

This clone was recorded once. The V call is TRBV9, the J call TRBJ1-6; the D is unclear. V lost 4 bases to trimming and J lost 4 bases, with 9 bases between them. Germline CDR1 is SGDLS and CDR2 is YYNGEE. The CDR3 loop spans 14 amino acids. CDR3 coding DNA: TGTGCCAGCAGCTCCGGACCATATAATTCACCCCTCCACTTT. Its protein product is CASSSGPYNSPLHF.

The chain couples TRBV19 to TRBJ1-2; D unclear. CDR1 is LNHDA, CDR2 SQIVND, per germline (reference sequence). The CDR3 totals 15 residues. Trimming left V 5 bases short and J 2 bases short, with 15 bases between. The CDR3 region has the DNA TGTGCCAGTAGTGAACTCCGCCCGGGGAACTATGGCTACACCTTC. It is translated as CASSELRPGNYGYTF.